This T cell receptor (beta chain) was documented in a study of T cells in Graves' hyperthyroidism and ophthalmopathy. V shed 8 bases and J shed 4 bases, with 14 bases lying between them. There are 13 residues in the CDR3. Per germline, CDR1 GTSNPN and CDR2 SVGIG (reference sequence). Amplification of TCR beta CDR3 regions was performed using RNA transcripts as template. During a first-round RT-PCR of the TCR CDR3, the HTBI primer set was used. TCRdb re-derived calls from the multiplex PCR reads in MiXCR, one entry per CDR3 protein. Of approximately 490,000 distinct CDR3 sequences listed, approximately 22% are singletons.

V and J are TRBV30 and TRBJ1-4; possibly TRBD1 for D (6 bases). The source material was blood. The sequence came from a woman in her seventies with Graves' ophthalmopathy. CDR3 in amino acids: CAARGRGNEKLFF. The CDR3 DNA is TGTGCCGCCAGGGGACGGGGTAATGAAAAACTGTTTTTT.